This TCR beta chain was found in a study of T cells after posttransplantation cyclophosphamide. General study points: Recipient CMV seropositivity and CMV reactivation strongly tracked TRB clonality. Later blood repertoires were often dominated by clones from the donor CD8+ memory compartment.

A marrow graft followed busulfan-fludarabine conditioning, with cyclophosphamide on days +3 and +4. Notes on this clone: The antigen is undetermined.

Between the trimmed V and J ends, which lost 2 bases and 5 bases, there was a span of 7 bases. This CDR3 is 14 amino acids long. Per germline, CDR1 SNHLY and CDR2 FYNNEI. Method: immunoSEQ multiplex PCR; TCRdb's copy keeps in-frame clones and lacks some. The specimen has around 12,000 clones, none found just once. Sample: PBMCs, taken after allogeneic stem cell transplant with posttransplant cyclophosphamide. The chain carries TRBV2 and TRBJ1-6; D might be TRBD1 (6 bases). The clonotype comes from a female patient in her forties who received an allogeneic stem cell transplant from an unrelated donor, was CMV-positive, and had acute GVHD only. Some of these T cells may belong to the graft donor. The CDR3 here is CASSEWGHNSPLHF. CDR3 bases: TGTGCCAGCAGTGAATGGGGGCATAATTCACCCCTCCACTTT.